This record looks at one T cell receptor (beta chain) sequence and its context. No cognate antigen has been identified for it. No much larger clone exists at a distance of one base, and base qualities are not known. The data were taken from a study of T cell responses to AZD1222 COVID-19 vaccine (dated by TCRdb to the early 2020s). Concerning the study at large: Because spike-specific TCR depth and breadth did not differ between the two schedules, AZD1222 recipients who got a second dose at roughly 4 weeks were pooled with those who got a second dose at roughly 12 weeks. A total of 230 to 250 trial participants underwent TCR sequencing, of whom 200 to 220 had received two doses of AZD1222 and about 25 had received two doses of the MenACWY control vaccine. Trial participants were enrolled by age into 18-55, 56-69 and 70-plus year subgroups, with approximately 150, 30 and 60 TCR-sequenced participants respectively.

The time point label of this sample denotes: baseline before first vaccination. The vaccinee samples were drawn from two UK trials, COV001 and COV002, one of which was a single-blind randomized controlled phase 2/3 trial testing AZD1222 (ChAdOx1 nCoV-19) in healthy adults. For TCRbeta chain sequencing, PBMC samples from trial participants were taken at day 0 and at day 28 after the second dose. The CDR3 regions of human TCRbeta chains were subjected to immunosequencing. As for how the authors treated the data: TCRs in the repertoires were matched against a reference library of SARS-CoV-2-specific TCRs that had been generated with the MIRA antigen-specificity platform. Breadth was defined as the fraction of unique TCRs that were SARS-CoV-2-associated, and depth was defined as the fraction of total T cells that were SARS-CoV-2-associated. Using the MIRA data, each spike-specific TCR was assigned both to the spike region to which the TCR was reactive and to a CD4 or CD8 class. Log10-transformed breadth and depth values were compared by one-way ANOVA with Sidak's multiple comparisons tests. Imported from immuneACCESS, the table was reduced by TCRdb to in-frame sequences with V and J called. These copies leave out some clones; in studies compared against another copy, an unresolved V gene accounts for under half, and the cause of the remainder is not known. D and trimming were read from the DNA, whereas the V and J calls and clone size are those reported in that table. A total of roughly 100,000 clones appear in this sample, about nine tenths of them only once. Of the sample, about 48% is held by the ten largest clones.

General conclusions and limits of the study: Conclusions about previously exposed vaccinees are limited, since just 5 to 7 AZD1222 recipients were seropositive for SARS-CoV-2 at baseline. CD4 TCRs associated with the vaccine covered the entire spike protein, and the dominant responses were in regions 160-218 and 743-854. Because no day 14 peak-response samples were available, the repertoires could be characterized only after the peak T cell response. Participants were mostly white British and included more females than males, and it was suggested by the authors that clonal diversity may have been underestimated. After two AZD1222 doses, spike-specific TCR breadth and depth were significantly higher than at day 0 and than in MenACWY recipients. Epitopes outside the regions mutated in the B.1.351 and B.1.1.7 variants were reportedly recognized by nearly half of the unique spike-specific TCRs. In the small 56-69-year group, the increase in depth fell short of significance, most likely because of low power.

The sequenced sample was peripheral blood, obtained on day 0 of AZD1222 vaccination. This receptor was obtained from an adult in good health.

The DNA sequence reads TGTGCAGACCCCGGGAAGAATGAAAAACTGTTTTTT. The resulting protein is CADPGKNEKLFF. The receptor chain draws on TRBV6-5 and TRBJ1-4; no D gene is confidently identified. From the germline V gene, CDR1 is MNHEY and CDR2 is SVGAGI. The CDR3 contains 12 residues, cysteine and phenylalanine counted. The entry retains the CDR3 DNA only, 36 bases that are in frame from base 1.